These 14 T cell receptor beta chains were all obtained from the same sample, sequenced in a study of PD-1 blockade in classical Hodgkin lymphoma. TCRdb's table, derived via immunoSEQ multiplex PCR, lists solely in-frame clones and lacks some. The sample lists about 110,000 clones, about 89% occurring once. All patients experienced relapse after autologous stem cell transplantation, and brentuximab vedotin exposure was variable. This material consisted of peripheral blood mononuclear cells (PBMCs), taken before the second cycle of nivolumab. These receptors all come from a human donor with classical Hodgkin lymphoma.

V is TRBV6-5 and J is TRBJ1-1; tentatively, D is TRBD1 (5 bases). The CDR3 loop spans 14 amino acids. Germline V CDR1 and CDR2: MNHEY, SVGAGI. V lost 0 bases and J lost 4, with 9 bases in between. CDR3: CASSYSPGGTEAFF. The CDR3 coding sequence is TGTGCCAGCAGTTACTCTCCCGGGGGCACTGAAGCTTTCTTT.

This CDR3 is CASSLLPPAGGGYEQYF. CDR3 bases: TGTGCCAGCAGTCTCCTTCCGCCCGCGGGTGGGGGCTACGAGCAGTACTTC. The chain joins TRBV27 to TRBJ2-7, with D perhaps being TRBD1 or TRBD2 (5 bases each). V was shortened by 5 bases and J by 3 bases, with 23 bases between the two germline ends. The germline gives CDR1 MNHEY, CDR2 SMNVEV (reference sequence). CDR3 length: 17 amino acids.

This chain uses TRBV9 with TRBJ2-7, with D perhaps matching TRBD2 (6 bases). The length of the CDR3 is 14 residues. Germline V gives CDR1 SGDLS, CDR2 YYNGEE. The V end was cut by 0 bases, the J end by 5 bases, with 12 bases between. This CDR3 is CASSVGGESHEQYF. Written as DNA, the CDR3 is TGTGCCAGCAGCGTAGGCGGGGAGAGCCACGAGCAGTACTTC.

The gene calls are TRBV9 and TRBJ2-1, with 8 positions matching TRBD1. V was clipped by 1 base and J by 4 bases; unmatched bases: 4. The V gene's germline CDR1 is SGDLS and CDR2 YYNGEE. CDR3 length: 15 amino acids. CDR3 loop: CASSVMGQEYNEQFF. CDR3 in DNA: TGTGCCAGCAGCGTAATGGGACAGGAATACAATGAGCAGTTCTTC.

The CDR3 reads CAWNRQGPYEQYF. Written as DNA, the CDR3 is TGTGCCTGGAATAGGCAGGGCCCCTACGAGCAGTACTTC. The V gene is TRBV30, the J gene TRBJ2-7, with D possibly being TRBD1 (5 bases). With 4 bases removed from V and 2 bases from J, the gap between germline ends came to 12 bases. Per germline, CDR1 GTSNPN and CDR2 SVGIG (reference sequence). This CDR3 is built from 13 residues.

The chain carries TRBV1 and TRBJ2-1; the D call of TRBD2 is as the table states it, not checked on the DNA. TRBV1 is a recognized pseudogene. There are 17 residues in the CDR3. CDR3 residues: CTSSPSGTSGSVGEQFF. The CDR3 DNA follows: TGCACCAGCAGCCCGAGCGGGACTAGCGGGAGTGTGGGTGAGCAGTTCTTC.

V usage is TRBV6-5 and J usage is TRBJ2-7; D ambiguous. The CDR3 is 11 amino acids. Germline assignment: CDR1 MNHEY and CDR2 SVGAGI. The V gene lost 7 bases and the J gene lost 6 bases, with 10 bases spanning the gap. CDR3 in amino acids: CASMRKTEQYF. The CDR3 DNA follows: TGTGCCAGCATGCGGAAAACCGAGCAGTACTTC.

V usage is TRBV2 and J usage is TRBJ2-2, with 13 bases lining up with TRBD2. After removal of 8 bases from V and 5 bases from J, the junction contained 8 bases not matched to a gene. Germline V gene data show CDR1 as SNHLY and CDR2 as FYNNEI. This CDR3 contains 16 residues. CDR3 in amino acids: CASLQGLAGSTGELFF. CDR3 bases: TGTGCCAGCCTCCAGGGACTAGCGGGAAGTACCGGGGAGCTGTTTTTT.

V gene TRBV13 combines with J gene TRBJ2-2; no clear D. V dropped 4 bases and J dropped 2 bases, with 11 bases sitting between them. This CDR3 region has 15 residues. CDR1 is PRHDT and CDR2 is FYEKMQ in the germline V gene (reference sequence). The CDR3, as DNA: TGTGCCAGCAGCTCCGAGGACGGAAACACCGGGGAGCTGTTTTTT. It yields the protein CASSSEDGNTGELFF.

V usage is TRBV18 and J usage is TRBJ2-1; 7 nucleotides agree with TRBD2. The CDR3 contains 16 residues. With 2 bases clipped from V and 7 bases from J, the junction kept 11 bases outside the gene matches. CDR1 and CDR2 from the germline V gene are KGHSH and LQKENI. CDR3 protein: CASSPSTSVWLNEQFF. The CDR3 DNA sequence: TGTGCCAGCTCACCAAGTACTAGCGTTTGGTTAAATGAGCAGTTCTTC.

CDR3 DNA: TGTGCCAGCAGCTTAGAGAGTGGTAGCCGTTACAATGAGCAGTTCTTC. The encoded protein is CASSLESGSRYNEQFF. The V gene is TRBV7-2, the J gene TRBJ2-1; D is unclear. CDR1 and CDR2 (germline): SGHTA, FQGNSA. The CDR3 has 16 residues. Trimming took off 1 base at V and 4 bases at J, with 14 bases between the two ends.

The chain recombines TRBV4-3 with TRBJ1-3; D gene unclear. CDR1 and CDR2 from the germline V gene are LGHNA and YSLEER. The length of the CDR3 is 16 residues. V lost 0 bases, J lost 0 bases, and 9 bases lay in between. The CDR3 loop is CASSQDPGYSGNTIYF. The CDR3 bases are TGCGCCAGCAGCCAAGATCCGGGATACTCTGGAAACACCATATATTTT.

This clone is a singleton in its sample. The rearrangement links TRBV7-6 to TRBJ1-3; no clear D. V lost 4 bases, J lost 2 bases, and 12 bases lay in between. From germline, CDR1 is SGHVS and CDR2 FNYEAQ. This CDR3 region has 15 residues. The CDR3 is CASSSLDNTGNTIYF. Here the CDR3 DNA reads TGTGCCAGCAGCTCACTCGACAATACTGGAAACACCATATATTTT.

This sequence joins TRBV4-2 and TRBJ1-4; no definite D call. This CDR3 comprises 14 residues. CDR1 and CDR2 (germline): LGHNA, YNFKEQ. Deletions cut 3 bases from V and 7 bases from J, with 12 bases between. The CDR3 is CASSQGLEGEKLFF. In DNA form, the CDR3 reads TGTGCCAGCAGCCAGGGCCTCGAGGGTGAAAAACTGTTTTTT.